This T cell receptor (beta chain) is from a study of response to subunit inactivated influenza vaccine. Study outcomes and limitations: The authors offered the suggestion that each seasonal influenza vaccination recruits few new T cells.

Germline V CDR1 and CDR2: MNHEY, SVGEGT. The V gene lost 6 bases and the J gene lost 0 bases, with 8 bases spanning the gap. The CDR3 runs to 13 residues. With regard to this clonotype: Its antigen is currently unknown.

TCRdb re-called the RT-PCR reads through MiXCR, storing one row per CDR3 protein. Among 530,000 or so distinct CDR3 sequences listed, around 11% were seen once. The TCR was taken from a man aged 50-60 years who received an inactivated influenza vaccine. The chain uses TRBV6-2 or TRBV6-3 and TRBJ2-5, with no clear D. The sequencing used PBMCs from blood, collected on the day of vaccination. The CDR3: CASRLLYQETQYF. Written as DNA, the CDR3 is TGTGCCAGCAGACTATTGTACCAAGAGACCCAGTACTTC.